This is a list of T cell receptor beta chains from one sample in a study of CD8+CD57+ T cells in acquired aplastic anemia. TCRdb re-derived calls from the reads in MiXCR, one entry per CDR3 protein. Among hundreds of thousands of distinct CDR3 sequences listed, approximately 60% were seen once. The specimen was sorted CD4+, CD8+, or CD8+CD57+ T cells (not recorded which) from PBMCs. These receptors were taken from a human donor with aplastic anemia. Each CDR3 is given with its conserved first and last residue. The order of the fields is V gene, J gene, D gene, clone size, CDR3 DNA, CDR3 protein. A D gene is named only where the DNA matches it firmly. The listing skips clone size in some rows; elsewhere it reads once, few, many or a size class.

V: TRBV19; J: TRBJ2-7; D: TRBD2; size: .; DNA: TGTGCCAGTAGGACTAGCGCCGCGAGCGAGCAGTACTTC; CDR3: CASRTSAASEQYF
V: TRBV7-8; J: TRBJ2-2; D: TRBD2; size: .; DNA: TGTGCCAGCAGCCCTACCTCGGGACTAGCGGGGGTCAACACCGGGGAGCTGTTTTTT; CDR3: CASSPTSGLAGVNTGELFF
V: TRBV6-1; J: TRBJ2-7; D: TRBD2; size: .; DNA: TGTGCCACCTCACTAGCGGGGAGGAGCTCCTACGAGCAGTACTTC; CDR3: CATSLAGRSSYEQYF
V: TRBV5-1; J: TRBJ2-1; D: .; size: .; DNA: TGCGCCAGCACCCGGGGCAATGAGCAGTTCTTC; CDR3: CASTRGNEQFF
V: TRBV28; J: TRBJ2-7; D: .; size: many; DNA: TGTGCCAGCAGGGGGTTTCGCGAGCAGTACTTC; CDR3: CASRGFREQYF
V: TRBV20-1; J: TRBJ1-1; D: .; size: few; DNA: TGCAGTGCCACCCGAGCCCCTGAAGCTTTCTTT; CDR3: CSATRAPEAFF
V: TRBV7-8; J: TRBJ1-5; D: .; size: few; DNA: TGTGCCAGCAGCTTAGGGGGTTATAGCAATCAGCCCCAGCATTTT; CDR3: CASSLGGYSNQPQHF
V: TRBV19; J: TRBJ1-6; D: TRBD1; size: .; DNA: TGTGCCAGCGCCAGAACCGGGACAGGCTTTAATTCACCCCTCCACTTT; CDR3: CASARTGTGFNSPLHF
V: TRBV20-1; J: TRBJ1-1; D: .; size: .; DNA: TGCAGTGCTCAGTTAGCGGGACGGATGAACACTGAAGCTTTCTTT; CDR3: CSAQLAGRMNTEAFF
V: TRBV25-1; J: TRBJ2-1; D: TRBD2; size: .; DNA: TGTGCCAGCAGTGGGGACCTGGGGTTCCGGACTAGCGGGACCAATGAGCAGTTCTTC; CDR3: CASSGDLGFRTSGTNEQFF
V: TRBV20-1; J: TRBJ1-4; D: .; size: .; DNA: TGCAGTGCTAGAGGGACAGCGGGCAGCCCCCTAGAAAAACTGTTTTTT; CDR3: CSARGTAGSPLEKLFF
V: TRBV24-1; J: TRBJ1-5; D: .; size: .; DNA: TGTGCCACCGGTGGCCTGGGTACGGATAGCAATCAGCCCCAGCATTTT; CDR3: CATGGLGTDSNQPQHF
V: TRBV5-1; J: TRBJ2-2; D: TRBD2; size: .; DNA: TGCGCCAGCAGCCCCATGACTAGCTATTCCGGGGAGCTGTTTTTT; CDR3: CASSPMTSYSGELFF
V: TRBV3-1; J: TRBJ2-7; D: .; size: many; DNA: TGTGCCAGCAGCCAAGATTTCGAGCAGTACTTC; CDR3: CASSQDFEQYF
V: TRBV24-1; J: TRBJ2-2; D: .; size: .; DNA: TGTGCCACCAGCTTCAGACAGACCGGGGAGCTGTTTTTT; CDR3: CATSFRQTGELFF
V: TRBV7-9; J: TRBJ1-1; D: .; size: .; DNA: TGTGCCAGCAGCTTAGGTTTCCGGGGGATGAACACTGAAGCTTTCTTT; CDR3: CASSLGFRGMNTEAFF
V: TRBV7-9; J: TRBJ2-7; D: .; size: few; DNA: TGTGCCAGCAGCTTAGGGGCCAGCGCAACCTACGAGCAGTACTTC; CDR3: CASSLGASATYEQYF
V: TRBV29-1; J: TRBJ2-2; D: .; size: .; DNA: TGCAGCGCTGCGGGTTGGAACGGGGAGCTGTTTTTT; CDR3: CSAAGWNGELFF
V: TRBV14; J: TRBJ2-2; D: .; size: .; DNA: TGTGCCAGCAGCCCCTTTATGATAGCGAACACCGGGGAGCTGTTTTTT; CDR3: CASSPFMIANTGELFF
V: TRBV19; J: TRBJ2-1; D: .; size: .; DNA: TGTGCCAGTAGTATAGTCATAGTCTCCTACAATGAGCAGTTCTTC; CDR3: CASSIVIVSYNEQFF
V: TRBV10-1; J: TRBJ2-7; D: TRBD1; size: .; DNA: TGCGCCAGCAGTGAGTCCGGGACAGGGGGCTCCTACGAGCAGTACTTC; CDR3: CASSESGTGGSYEQYF
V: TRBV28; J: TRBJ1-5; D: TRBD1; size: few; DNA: TGTGCCAGCAGTGTCCCACAGGGGGGGTCCCAGCATTTT; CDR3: CASSVPQGGSQHF
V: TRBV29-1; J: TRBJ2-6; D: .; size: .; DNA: TGCAGCGTTGAATTTAGCGTTATTCCTTCTGGGGCCAACGTCCTGACTTTC; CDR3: CSVEFSVIPSGANVLTF
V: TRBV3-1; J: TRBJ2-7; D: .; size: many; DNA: TGTGCCAGCAGCCTGTTTGGCTACGAGCAGTACTTC; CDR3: CASSLFGYEQYF
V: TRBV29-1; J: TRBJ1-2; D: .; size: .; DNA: TGCAGCGTTCGGTTAGGAGCTGGAGATGGCTACACCTTC; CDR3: CSVRLGAGDGYTF
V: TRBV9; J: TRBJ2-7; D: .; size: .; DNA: TGTGCCAGCAGCGTCGAAGGGGTTCTGGAGCAGTACTTC; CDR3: CASSVEGVLEQYF
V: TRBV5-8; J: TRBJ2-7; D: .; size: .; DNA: TGTGCCAGCAGCGCCGACCCATCGGGCCTATACGAGCAGTACTTC; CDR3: CASSADPSGLYEQYF
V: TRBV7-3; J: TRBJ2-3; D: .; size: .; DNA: TGTGCCAGCAGCCCCAGCTCTTCAATATCAGATACGCAGTATTTT; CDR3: CASSPSSSISDTQYF
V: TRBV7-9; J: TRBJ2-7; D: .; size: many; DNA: TGTGCCAGCAGCATGCCAAGGGGACTTAGCGAGTACGAGCAGTACTTC; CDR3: CASSMPRGLSEYEQYF
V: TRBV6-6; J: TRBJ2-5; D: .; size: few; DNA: TGTGCCAGCAGCCCAGGGCGGGAGACCCAGTACTTC; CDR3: CASSPGRETQYF
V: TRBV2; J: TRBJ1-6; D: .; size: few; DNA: TGTGCCAGCAGACCACAGGGTTCCCCCCTCCACTTT; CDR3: CASRPQGSPLHF
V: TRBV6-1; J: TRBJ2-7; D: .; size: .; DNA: TGTGCCAGCAGTTACCCCCTCAGGGGACCCTACGAGCAGTACTTC; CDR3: CASSYPLRGPYEQYF
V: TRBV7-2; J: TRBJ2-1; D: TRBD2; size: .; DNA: TGTGCCAGCAGCTGGACTAGCGGGGGTGGGGATGAGCAGTTCTTC; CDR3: CASSWTSGGGDEQFF
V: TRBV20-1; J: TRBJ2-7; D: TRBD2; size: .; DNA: TGCAGTGCCTTGGGGGGGACTAGCGGGATTCCCGAGCAGTACTTC; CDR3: CSALGGTSGIPEQYF
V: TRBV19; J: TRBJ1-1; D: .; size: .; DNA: TGTGCCAGTACCAGGGGCATGAACACTGAAGCTTTCTTT; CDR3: CASTRGMNTEAFF
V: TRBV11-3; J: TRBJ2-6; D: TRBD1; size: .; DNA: TGTGCCAGCAGCCTAAAGGGGAAGGGACAGGGGGACTCTGGGGCCAACGTCCTGACTTTC; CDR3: CASSLKGKGQGDSGANVLTF
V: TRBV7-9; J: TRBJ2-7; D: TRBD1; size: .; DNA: TGTGCCAGCAGCCAACAGGGGGAAGGGGAGCAGTACTTC; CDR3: CASSQQGEGEQYF
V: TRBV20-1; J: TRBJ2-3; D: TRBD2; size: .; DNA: TGCAGTGCCGTACTAGCGGGAGGAGGCACGCAGTATTTT; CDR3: CSAVLAGGGTQYF
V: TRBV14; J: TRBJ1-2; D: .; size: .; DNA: TGTGCCAGCAGCCAAGGGCTGAGTCCTGACTATGGCTACACCTTC; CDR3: CASSQGLSPDYGYTF
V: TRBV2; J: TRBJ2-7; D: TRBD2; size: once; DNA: TGTGCCAGCAGTGAAGTAGGTCTAGCGGGGGTCGACGAGCAGTACTTC; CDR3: CASSEVGLAGVDEQYF
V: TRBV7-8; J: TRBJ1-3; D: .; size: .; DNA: TGTGCCAGCAGCTCCAGAAGGACAGAAACATTTGTCTCTGGAAACACCATATATTTT; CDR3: CASSSRRTETFVSGNTIYF
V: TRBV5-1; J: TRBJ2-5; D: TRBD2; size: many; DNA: TGCGCCAGCAGCTCGGCGGGAGCGCCTCAAGAGACCCAGTACTTC; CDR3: CASSSAGAPQETQYF
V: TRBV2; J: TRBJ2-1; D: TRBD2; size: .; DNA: TGTGCCAGCAGTGTCTTGACTAGCGGGGGGGCGATTAATGAGCAGTTCTTC; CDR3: CASSVLTSGGAINEQFF
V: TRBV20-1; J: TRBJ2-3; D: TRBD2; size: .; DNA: TGCAGTGTCAGAGGCTTCGTGTCTAGCGGGGGGGTAGATACGCAGTATTTT; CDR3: CSVRGFVSSGGVDTQYF
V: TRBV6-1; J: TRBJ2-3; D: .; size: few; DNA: TGTGCCAGCAGGGACCCCCTGGGAACGCAGTATTTT; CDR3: CASRDPLGTQYF
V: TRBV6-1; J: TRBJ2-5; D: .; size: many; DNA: TGTGCCAGCAGTGGAAGGACGGGGGCCCGAGAGACCCAGTACTTC; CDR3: CASSGRTGARETQYF
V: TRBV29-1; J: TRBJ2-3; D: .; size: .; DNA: TGCAGCCTCCGCGGGGCCGCGGGAGATACGCAGTATTTT; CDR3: CSLRGAAGDTQYF
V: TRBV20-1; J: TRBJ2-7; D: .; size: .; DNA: TGCAGTGCTAGAGAAGGCGGCTACGAGCAGTACTTC; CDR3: CSAREGGYEQYF
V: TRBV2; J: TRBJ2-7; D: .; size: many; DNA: TGTGCCAGCAGGGACGCCTACGAGCAGTACTTC; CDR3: CASRDAYEQYF
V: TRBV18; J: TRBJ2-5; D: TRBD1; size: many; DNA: TGTGCCAGCTCACCAAACCCGACAGGGGAAGAGACCCAGTACTTC; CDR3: CASSPNPTGEETQYF
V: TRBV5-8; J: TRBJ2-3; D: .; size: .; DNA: TGTGCCAGCAGCGGAGTGGGACTTACCACAGATACGCAGTATTTT; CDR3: CASSGVGLTTDTQYF
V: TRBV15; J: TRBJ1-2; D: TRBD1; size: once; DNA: TGTGCCACCAGCAGTGACAGGGGGCAGGATGGCTACACCTTC; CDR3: CATSSDRGQDGYTF
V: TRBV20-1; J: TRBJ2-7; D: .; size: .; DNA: TGCAGTGCCAGCAACGGGGCAGGGTCCTACGAGCAGTACTTC; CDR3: CSASNGAGSYEQYF